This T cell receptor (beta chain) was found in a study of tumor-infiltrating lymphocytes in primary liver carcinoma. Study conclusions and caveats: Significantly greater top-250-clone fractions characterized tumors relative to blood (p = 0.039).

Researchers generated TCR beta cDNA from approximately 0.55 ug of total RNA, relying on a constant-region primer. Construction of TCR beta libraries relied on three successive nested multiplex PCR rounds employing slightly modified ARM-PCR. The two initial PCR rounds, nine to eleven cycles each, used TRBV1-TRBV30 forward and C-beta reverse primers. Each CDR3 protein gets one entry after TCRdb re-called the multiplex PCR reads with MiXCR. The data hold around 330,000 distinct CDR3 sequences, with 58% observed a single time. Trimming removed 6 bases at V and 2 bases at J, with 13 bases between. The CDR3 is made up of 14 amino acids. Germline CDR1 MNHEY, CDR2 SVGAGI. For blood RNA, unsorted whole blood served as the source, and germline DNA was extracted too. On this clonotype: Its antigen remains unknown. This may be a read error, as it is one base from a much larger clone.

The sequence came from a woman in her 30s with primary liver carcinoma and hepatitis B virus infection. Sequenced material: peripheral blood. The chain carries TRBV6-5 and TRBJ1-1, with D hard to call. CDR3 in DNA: TGTGCCAGCAGCCGCATTTGGGGAAACACTGAAGCTTTCTTT. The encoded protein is CASSRIWGNTEAFF.